This T cell receptor (beta chain) comes out of a study of blood T cell repertoires in COVID-19. At the level of the study: T cells, B-cell-depleted T cells, or PBMCs supplied cDNA or gDNA.

TCRdb's table, derived via immunoSEQ multiplex PCR, lists solely in-frame clones and lacks some. The sample has about 210,000 clones; just under 85% are singletons. CDR1 and CDR2 from the germline V gene are SGHNT and YENEEA. Trimming shortened V by 6 bases and J by 12 bases, and 18 bases separated the two germline ends. This CDR3 is 13 amino acids long. While infection was still active, Seattle patients were enrolled and then followed longitudinally. Source material: peripheral blood. This clonotype originated in a man aged 55-75 years with COVID-19, enrolled during active disease. The V and J genes are TRBV11-3 and TRBJ2-1; tentative D call: TRBD2 (6 bases). CDR3 sequence reads: CASSPSLAYLQFF. CDR3 DNA: TGTGCCAGCAGTCCATCCCTAGCGTATCTGCAGTTCTTC.